A selection of T cell receptor beta chains follows, all from one sample in a study of spatial heterogeneity in lung cancer. One entry per CDR3 protein results from TCRdb running MiXCR on the 5' RACE reads. The sample consists of some 20,000 distinct CDR3 sequences, about 3% of them appearing once. The specimen was PBMCs, collected at surgery. The origin of the receptors is a female donor with early-stage non-small cell lung cancer. The CDR3 runs from the conserved cysteine through the conserved F or W. A D gene is named only where the DNA matches it firmly. Expanded clones are given a class, and other clones once, few, many or no size at all.

d_gene | abundance | j_gene | v_gene | CDR3nt | CDR3aa
NA | many | TRBJ2-2 | TRBV27 | TGTGCCAGCAGTTTGATGGGCGGGGAGCTGTTTTTT | CASSLMGGELFF
NA | medium-sized | TRBJ2-7 | TRBV5-4 | TGTGCCAGCAGCTCCTACGACAGGCACTACGAGCAGTACTTC | CASSSYDRHYEQYF
TRBD2 | many | TRBJ2-1 | TRBV12-3/TRBV12-4 | TGTGCCAGCAGTTTACGGCTAGCGGGCCCGTACAATGAGCAGTTCTTC | CASSLRLAGPYNEQFF
NA | many | TRBJ1-1 | TRBV20-1 | TGCAGTGCTAGACTGGACACCGCTCAATTAAGCGCTTTCTTT | CSARLDTAQLSAFF
TRBD1 | many | TRBJ2-1 | TRBV28 | TGTGCCAGCAGTTTAGTAGGACAGGGCAATGAGCAGTTCTTC | CASSLVGQGNEQFF
NA | many | TRBJ2-3 | TRBV29-1 | TGCAGCGTTGTAAGTGGTTCGGGCACAGATACGCAGTATTTT | CSVVSGSGTDTQYF
NA | many | TRBJ1-4 | TRBV5-5 | TGTGCCAGCAGCTTGAAACGGGGGACTAATGAAAAACTGTTTTTT | CASSLKRGTNEKLFF
NA | many | TRBJ1-1 | TRBV20-1 | TGCAGTGCTAGAGATATAGGACAGCTGAACACTGAAGCTTTCTTT | CSARDIGQLNTEAFF
NA | many | TRBJ1-5 | TRBV21-1 | TGTGCCACCCTCTCAGACCAAACCCAGCATTTT | CATLSDQTQHF
TRBD1 | many | TRBJ2-5 | TRBV6-5 | TGTGCCAGCAGCGCCGGACAGGGGGCATCGGAGACCCAGTACTTC | CASSAGQGASETQYF
NA | many | TRBJ2-1 | TRBV7-9 | TGTGCCAGCAGCTTACCAACCCCTTATTACAATGAGCAGTTCTTC | CASSLPTPYYNEQFF
NA | many | TRBJ2-3 | TRBV7-2 | TGTGCCAGCAGCTTAGTGCGAAACACAGATACGCAGTATTTT | CASSLVRNTDTQYF
TRBD2 | NA | TRBJ2-1 | TRBV12-3/TRBV12-4 | TGTGCCAGCAGTTCCACCAGGACTAGCGGGCCCCTCTCCTACAATGAGCAGTTCTTC | CASSSTRTSGPLSYNEQFF
NA | many | TRBJ1-1 | TRBV20-1 | TGCAGTGCTAGAGATTCCAATTACGCTTTCTTT | CSARDSNYAFF
NA | many | TRBJ2-7 | TRBV5-1 | TGCGCCAGCAGCTTGGGGGCCGGGACCCTCTACGAGCAGTACTTC | CASSLGAGTLYEQYF
NA | many | TRBJ2-7 | TRBV6-2/TRBV6-3 | TGTGCCAGCAGTTACTCGCCACAAACCTACGAGCAGTACTTC | CASSYSPQTYEQYF
TRBD2 | NA | TRBJ2-5 | TRBV2 | TGTGCCAGCACTGGGGCTAGCGGGGCGGAGACCCAGTACTTC | CASTGASGAETQYF
NA | few | TRBJ2-5 | TRBV15 | TGTGCCACCAGCAGAGTTTGGGCAGAAGAGACCCAGTACTTC | CATSRVWAEETQYF
NA | many | TRBJ2-7 | TRBV7-2 | TGTGCCAGCAGCTTAAGCGACAGCGGAACCTACGAGCAGTACTTC | CASSLSDSGTYEQYF
NA | many | TRBJ1-3 | TRBV3-1 | TGTGCCAGCAGCCAAGACAGATCTAACGGAAACACCATATATTTT | CASSQDRSNGNTIYF
NA | many | TRBJ1-5 | TRBV5-5 | TGTGCCAGCAGCTTCGAACAGATAGTTAATCAGCCCCAGCATTTT | CASSFEQIVNQPQHF
NA | many | TRBJ2-7 | TRBV7-8 | TGTGCCAGCAACCCTTGGGCGGGTCCGCGAGAGCAGTACTTC | CASNPWAGPREQYF
TRBD2 | many | TRBJ2-7 | TRBV27 | TGTGCCAGCAGTTTAAGGGCGGGAGGTTACGAGCAGTACTTC | CASSLRAGGYEQYF
NA | many | TRBJ2-2 | TRBV5-5 | TGTGCCAGCAGCTTACGAGCGGCCGGGACCGGGGAGCTGTTTTTT | CASSLRAAGTGELFF
NA | few | TRBJ1-1 | TRBV5-5 | TGTGCCAGCAGCTTCTTGACAGCCGGGAACACTGAAGCTTTCTTT | CASSFLTAGNTEAFF
NA | many | TRBJ2-7 | TRBV2 | TGTGCCAGCAGTGAAGCGGCAGCGTCATTCTACGAGCAGTACTTC | CASSEAAASFYEQYF